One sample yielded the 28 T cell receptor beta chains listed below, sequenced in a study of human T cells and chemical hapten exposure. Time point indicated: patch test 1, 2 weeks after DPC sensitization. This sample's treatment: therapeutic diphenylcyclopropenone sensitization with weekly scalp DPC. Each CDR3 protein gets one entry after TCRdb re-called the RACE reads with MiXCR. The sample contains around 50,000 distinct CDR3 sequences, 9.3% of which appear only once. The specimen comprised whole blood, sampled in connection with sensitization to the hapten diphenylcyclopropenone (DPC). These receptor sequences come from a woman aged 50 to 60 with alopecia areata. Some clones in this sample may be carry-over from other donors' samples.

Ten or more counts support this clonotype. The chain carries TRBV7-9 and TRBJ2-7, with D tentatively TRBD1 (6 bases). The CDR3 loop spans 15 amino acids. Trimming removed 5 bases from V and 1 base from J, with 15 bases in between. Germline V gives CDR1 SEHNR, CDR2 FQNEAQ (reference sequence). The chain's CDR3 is CASSPGRDRSYEQYF. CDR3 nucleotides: TGTGCCAGCAGCCCGGGCCGCGACAGGTCCTACGAGCAGTACTTC.

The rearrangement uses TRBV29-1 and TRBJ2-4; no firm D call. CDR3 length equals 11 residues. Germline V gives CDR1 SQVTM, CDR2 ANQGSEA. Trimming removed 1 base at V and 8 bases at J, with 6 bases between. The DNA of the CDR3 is TGCAGCGTTGAAGCCCGAGACATTCAGTACTTC. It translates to CSVEARDIQYF.

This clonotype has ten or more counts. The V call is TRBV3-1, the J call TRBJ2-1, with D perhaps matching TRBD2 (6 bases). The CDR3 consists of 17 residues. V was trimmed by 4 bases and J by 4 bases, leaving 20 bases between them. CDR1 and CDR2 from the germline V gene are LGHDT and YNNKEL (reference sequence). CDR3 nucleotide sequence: TGTGCCAGCAGCCCCCGTACTAGCCGAGTGTTTTACAATGAGCAGTTCTTC. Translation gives CASSPRTSRVFYNEQFF.

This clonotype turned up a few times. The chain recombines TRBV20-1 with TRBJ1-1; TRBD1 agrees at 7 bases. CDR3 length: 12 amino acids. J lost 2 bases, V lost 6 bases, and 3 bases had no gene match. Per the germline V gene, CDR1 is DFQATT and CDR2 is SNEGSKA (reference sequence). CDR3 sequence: CSADRENTEAFF. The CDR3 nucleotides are TGCAGTGCCGACAGGGAAAACACTGAAGCTTTCTTT.

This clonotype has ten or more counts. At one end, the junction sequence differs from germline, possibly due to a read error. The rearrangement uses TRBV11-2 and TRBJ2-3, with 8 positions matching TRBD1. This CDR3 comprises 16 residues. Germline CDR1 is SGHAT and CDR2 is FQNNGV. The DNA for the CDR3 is TGTGCCAGCAGCCGATCGACAGGGGCGCTTACAGATACGCGGTATTTT. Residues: CASSRSTGALTDTRYF.

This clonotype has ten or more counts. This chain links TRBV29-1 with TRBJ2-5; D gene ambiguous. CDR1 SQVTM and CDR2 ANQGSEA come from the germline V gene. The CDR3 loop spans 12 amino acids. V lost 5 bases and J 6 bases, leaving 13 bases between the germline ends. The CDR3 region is CSVITATQTQYF. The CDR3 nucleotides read TGCAGCGTTATCACGGCCACACAGACCCAGTACTTC.

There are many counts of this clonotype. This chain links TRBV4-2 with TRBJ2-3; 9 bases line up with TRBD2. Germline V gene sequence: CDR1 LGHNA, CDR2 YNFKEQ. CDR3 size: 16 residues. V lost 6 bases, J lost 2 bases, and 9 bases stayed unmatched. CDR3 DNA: TGTGCCAGCAGTCCTTTGCTAGCGGGACTCACAGATACGCAGTATTTT. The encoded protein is CASSPLLAGLTDTQYF.

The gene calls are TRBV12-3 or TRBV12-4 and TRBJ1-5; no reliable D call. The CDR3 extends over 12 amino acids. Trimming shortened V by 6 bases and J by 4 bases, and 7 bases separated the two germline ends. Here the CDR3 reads CASSTGNQPQHF. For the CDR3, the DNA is TGTGCCAGCAGCACGGGAAATCAGCCCCAGCATTTT.

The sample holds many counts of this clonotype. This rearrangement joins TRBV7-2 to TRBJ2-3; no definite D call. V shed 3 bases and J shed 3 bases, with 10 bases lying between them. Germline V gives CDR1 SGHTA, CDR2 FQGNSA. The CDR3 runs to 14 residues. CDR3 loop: CASSLGMSTDTQYF. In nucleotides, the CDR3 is TGTGCCAGCAGCTTGGGGATGTCGACAGATACGCAGTATTTT.

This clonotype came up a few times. The CDR3 sequence is CASSLEFGESSYNEQFF. CDR3 sequence (DNA): TGTGCCAGCAGCTTGGAGTTCGGGGAAAGCTCCTACAATGAGCAGTTCTTC. V is TRBV5-5 and J is TRBJ2-1; perhaps TRBD2 as D (5 bases). This CDR3 has 17 residues. Germline CDR1 and CDR2: SGHKS and YYEKEE (reference sequence). V was trimmed by 0 bases and J by 0 bases, leaving 13 bases between them.

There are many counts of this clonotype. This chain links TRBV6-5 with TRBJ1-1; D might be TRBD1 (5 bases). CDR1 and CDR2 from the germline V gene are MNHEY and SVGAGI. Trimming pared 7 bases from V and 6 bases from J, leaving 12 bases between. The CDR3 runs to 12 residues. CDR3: CASNSWGAEAFF. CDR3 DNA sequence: TGTGCCAGCAACTCCTGGGGGGCTGAAGCTTTCTTT.

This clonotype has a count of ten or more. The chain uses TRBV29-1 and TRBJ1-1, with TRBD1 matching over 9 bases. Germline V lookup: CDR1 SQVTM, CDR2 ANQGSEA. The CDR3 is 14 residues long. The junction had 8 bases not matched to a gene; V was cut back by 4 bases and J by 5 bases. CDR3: CSVARGTGITEAFF. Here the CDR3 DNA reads TGCAGCGTTGCGAGGGGGACAGGGATTACTGAAGCTTTCTTT. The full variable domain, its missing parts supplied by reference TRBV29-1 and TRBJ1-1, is SAVISQKPSRDICQRGTSLTIQCQVDSQVTMMFWYRQQPGQSLTLIATANQGSEATYESGFVIDKFPISRPNLTFSTLTVSNMSPEDSSIYLCSVARGTGITEAFFGQGTRLTVV.

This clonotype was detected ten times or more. Here the CDR3 reads CASRSTGEETQYF. The CDR3 bases are TGTGCCAGCAGGTCAACAGGGGAAGAGACCCAGTACTTC. The V and J genes are TRBV7-6 and TRBJ2-5, with 7 bases matching TRBD1. J lost 3 bases, V lost 6 bases, and 4 bases had no gene match. This CDR3 is built from 13 residues. Germline V gene sequence: CDR1 SGHVS, CDR2 FNYEAQ. The full variable domain, completed using reference TRBV7-6 and TRBJ2-5, is GAGVSQSPRYKVTKRGQDVALRCDPISGHVSLYWYRQALGQGPEFLTYFNYEAQQDKSGLPNDRFSAERPEGSISTLTIQRTEQRDSAMYRCASRSTGEETQYFGPGTRLLVL.

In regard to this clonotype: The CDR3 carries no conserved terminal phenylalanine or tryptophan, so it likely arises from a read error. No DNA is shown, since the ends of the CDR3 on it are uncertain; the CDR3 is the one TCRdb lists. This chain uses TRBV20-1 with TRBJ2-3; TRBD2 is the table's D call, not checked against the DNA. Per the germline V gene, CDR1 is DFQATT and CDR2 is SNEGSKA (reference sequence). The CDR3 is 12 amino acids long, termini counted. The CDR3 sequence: CSAGSGLDTLKV.

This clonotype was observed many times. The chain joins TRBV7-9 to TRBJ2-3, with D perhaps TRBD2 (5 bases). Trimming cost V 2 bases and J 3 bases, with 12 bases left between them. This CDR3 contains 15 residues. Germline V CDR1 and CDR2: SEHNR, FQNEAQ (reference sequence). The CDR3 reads CASSLNNLATDTQYF. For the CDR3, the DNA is TGTGCCAGCAGCTTAAATAATCTAGCAACAGATACGCAGTATTTT. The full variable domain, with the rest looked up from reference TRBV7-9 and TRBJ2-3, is DTGVSQNPRHKITKRGQNVTFRCDPISEHNRLYWYRQTLGQGPEFLTYFQNEAQLEKSRLLSDRFSAERPKGSFSTLEIQRTEQGDSAMYLCASSLNNLATDTQYFGPGTRLTVL.

CDR3 bases: TGTGCCTGTAGTCCCCCCGTATTCCCCAATCAGCCCCAGCATTTT. This translates into CACSPPVFPNQPQHF. V is TRBV30 and J is TRBJ1-5, with D unclear. From germline, CDR1 is GTSNPN and CDR2 SVGIG (reference sequence). The CDR3 runs to 15 residues. The V and J ends lost 6 bases and 3 bases respectively, with 18 bases between them.

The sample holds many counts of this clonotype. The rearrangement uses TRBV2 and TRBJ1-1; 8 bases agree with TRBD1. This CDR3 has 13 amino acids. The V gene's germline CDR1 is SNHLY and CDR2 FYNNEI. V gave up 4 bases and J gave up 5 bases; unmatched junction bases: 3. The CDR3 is CASSGTGRTEAFF. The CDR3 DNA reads TGTGCCAGCAGTGGGACAGGGAGAACTGAAGCTTTCTTT.

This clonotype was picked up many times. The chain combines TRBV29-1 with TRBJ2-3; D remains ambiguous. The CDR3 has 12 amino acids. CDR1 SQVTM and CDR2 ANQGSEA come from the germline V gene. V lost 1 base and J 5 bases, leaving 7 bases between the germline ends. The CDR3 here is CSVEVLEDTQYF. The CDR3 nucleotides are TGCAGCGTTGAAGTTCTAGAAGATACGCAGTATTTT.

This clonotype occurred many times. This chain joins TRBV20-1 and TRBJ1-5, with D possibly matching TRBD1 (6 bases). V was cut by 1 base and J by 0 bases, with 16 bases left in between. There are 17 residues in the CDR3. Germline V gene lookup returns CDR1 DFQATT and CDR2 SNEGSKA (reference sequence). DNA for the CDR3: TGCAGTGCTAGAGCGCAGGGGCCAGGGGTTAGCAATCAGCCCCAGCATTTT. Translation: CSARAQGPGVSNQPQHF.

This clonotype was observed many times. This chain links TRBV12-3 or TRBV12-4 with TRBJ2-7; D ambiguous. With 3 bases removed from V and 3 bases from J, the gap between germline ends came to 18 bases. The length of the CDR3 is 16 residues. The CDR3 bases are TGTGCCAGCAGTTTTGATCGAGTGGGTCTCATCTACGAGCAGTACTTC. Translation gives CASSFDRVGLIYEQYF.

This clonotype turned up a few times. The CDR3 coding sequence is TGTGCCAGCAGCCCCGACAGGGAGAACACTGAAGCTTTCTTT. Translation gives CASSPDRENTEAFF. V and J are TRBV6-4 and TRBJ1-1, with 7 positions matching TRBD1. With V trimmed by 6 bases and J by 1 base, 5 bases remained unmatched. The CDR3 consists of 14 residues. Germline loops: CDR1 MRHNA, CDR2 SNTAGT.

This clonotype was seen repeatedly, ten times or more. The CDR3 protein is CASSLTSVQEAFF. The CDR3 nucleotides read TGTGCCAGCAGCTTAACGTCGGTCCAAGAAGCTTTCTTT. This sequence joins TRBV11-3 and TRBJ1-1; D is ambiguous. V dropped 2 bases and J dropped 8 bases, with 12 bases sitting between them. CDR1 and CDR2 from the germline V gene are SGHNT and YENEEA. The CDR3 sequence is 13 residues long.

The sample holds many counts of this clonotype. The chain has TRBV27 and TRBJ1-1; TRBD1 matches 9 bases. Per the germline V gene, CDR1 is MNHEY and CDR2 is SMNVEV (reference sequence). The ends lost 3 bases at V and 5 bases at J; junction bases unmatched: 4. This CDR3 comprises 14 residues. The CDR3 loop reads CASSLGQGGTEAFF. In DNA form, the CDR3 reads TGTGCCAGCAGTTTGGGACAGGGAGGGACTGAAGCTTTCTTT.

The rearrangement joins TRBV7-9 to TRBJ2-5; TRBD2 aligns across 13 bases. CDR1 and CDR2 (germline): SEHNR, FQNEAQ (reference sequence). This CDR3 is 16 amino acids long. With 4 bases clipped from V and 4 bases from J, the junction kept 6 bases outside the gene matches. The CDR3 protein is CASSSERLAGGETQYF. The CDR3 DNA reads TGTGCCAGCAGCTCAGAACGACTAGCGGGAGGAGAGACCCAGTACTTC.

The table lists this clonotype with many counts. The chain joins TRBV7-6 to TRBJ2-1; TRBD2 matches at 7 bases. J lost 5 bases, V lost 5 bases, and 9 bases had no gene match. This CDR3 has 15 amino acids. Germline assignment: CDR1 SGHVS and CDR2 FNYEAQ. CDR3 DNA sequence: TGTGCCAGCAGCGAATGGGCGGGAGAGCACAATGAGCAGTTCTTC. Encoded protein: CASSEWAGEHNEQFF.

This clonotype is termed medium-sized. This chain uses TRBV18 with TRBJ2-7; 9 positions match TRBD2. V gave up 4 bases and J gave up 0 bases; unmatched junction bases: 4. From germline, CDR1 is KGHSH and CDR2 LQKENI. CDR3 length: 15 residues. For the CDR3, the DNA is TGTGCCAGCTCACGGAGGACTAGCGACTCCTACGAGCAGTACTTC. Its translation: CASSRRTSDSYEQYF.

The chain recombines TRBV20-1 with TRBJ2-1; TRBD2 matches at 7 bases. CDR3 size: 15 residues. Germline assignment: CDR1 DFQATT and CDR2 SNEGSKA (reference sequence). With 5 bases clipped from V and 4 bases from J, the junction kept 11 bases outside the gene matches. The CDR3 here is CSAGSPSGEYNEQFF. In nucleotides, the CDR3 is TGCAGTGCTGGATCACCTAGCGGAGAATACAATGAGCAGTTCTTC.

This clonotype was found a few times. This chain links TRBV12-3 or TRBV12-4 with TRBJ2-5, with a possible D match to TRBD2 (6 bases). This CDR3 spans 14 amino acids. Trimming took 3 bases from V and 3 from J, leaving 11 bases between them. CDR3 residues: CASSFGSSEETQYF. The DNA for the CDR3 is TGTGCCAGCAGTTTCGGGAGCTCGGAAGAGACCCAGTACTTC.